This T cell receptor (beta chain) was observed in a study of cytomegalovirus exposure and HLA in healthy donors. Regarding this clone: Its antigen remains unknown.

The CDR3 is 16 amino acids. Trimming took 1 base from V and 0 from J, leaving 12 bases between them. From germline, CDR1 is SGHRS and CDR2 YFSETQ. Study-level findings and limits: The authors considered a cluster of highly shared sequence variants likely to be a sequencing artifact.

Use of 60 Vbeta and 13 Jbeta primers characterized the PCR. Profiled with immunoSEQ multiplex PCR; TCRdb holds only in-frame clones, not every one. There are roughly 170,000 clones in the sample; about 79% occur only once, and more than 0.95% lies in the top ten. The sequenced material came from PBMCs. This clonotype was sampled from a girl aged 2-10 years in good health and CMV-seropositive. The J gene is TRBJ2-3, the V gene TRBV5-1, with D possibly being TRBD1 (5 bases). Written as DNA, the CDR3 is TGCGCCAGCAGCTTGCCGATGGGGCTTAGCACAGATACGCAGTATTTT. Translation: CASSLPMGLSTDTQYF.